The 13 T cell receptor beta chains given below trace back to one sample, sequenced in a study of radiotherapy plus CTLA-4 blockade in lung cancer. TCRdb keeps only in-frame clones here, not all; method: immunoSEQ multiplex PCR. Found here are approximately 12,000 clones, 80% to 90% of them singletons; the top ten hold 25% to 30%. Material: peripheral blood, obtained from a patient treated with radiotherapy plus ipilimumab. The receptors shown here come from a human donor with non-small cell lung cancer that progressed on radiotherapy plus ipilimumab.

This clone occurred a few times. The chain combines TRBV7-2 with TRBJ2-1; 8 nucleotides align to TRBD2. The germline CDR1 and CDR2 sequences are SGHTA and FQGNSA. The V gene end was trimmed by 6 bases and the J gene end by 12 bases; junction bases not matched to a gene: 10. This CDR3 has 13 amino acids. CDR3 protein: CASRDLAGLTQFF. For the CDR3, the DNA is TGTGCCAGCAGGGATTTAGCGGGGCTTACGCAGTTCTTC.

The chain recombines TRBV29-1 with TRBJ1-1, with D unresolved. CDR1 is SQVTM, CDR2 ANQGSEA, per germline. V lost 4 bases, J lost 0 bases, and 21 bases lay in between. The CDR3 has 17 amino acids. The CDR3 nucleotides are TGCAGCGTTGCGGGTGCACCACAGCCCTCATTGAACACTGAAGCTTTCTTT. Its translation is CSVAGAPQPSLNTEAFF.

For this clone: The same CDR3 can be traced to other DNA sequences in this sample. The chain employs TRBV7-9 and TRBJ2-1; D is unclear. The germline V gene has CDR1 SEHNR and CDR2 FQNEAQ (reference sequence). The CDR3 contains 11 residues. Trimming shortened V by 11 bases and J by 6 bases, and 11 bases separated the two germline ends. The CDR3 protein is CASRWLNEQFF. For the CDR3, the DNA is TGTGCCTCCCGATGGCTCAATGAGCAGTTCTTC.

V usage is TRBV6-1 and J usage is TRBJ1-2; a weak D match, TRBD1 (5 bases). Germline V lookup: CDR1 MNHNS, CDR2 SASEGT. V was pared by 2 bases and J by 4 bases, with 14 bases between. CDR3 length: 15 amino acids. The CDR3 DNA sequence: TGTGCCAGCAGTGAATATGGAGGGACTCTCTATGGCTACACCTTC. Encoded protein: CASSEYGGTLYGYTF.

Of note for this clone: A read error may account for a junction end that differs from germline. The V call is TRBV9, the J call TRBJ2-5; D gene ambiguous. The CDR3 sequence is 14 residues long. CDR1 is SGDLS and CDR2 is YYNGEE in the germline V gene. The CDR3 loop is CASSPHPDREIQYF. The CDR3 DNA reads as TGTGCCAGCAGCCCCCACCCAGACCGAGAGATCCAGTACTTC.

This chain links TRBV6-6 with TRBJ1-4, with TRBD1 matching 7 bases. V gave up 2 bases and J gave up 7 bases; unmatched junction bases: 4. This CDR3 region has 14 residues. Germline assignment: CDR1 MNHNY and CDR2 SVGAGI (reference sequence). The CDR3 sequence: CASSYRGRREKLFF. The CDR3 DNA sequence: TGTGCCAGCAGTTACAGGGGGCGCCGTGAAAAACTGTTTTTT.

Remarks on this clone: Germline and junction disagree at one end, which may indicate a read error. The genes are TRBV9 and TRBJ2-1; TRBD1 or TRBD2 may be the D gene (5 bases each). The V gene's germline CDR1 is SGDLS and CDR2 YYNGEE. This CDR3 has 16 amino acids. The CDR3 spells CASSVEGRGSFNQQFF. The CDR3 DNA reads TGTGCCAGCAGCGTAGAGGGTCGGGGCAGCTTCAATCAGCAGTTCTTC.

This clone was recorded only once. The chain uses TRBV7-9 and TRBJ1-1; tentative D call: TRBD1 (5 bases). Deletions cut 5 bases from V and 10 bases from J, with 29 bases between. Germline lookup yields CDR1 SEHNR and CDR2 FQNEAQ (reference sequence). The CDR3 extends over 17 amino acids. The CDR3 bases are TGTGCCAGCAGCCCCCTCGGGCGCTCGGGGACGGCGCGGGGAGCTTTCTTT. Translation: CASSPLGRSGTARGAFF.

The CDR3 protein is CASSLQGNTEAFF. Here the CDR3 DNA reads TGTGCCAGCTCATTACAGGGGAACACTGAAGCTTTCTTT. The chain links TRBV18 to TRBJ1-1; D is perhaps TRBD1 (6 bases). The V gene lost 5 bases and the J gene lost 1 base, with 8 bases spanning the gap. Germline lookup yields CDR1 KGHSH and CDR2 LQKENI. The CDR3 extends over 13 amino acids.

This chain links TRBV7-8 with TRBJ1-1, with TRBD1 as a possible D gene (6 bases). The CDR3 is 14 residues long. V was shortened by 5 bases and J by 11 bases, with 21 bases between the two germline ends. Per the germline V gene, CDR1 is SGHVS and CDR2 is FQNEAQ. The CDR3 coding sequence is TGTGCCAGCAGCACTCGACAGGAGCCTAGTCGGGCTTTCTTT. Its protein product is CASSTRQEPSRAFF.

The CDR3 loop is CASSRQGSGELFF. CDR3 nucleotides: TGCGCCAGCAGCCGACAGGGGTCCGGGGAGCTGTTTTTT. The chain employs TRBV5-1 and TRBJ2-2; 8 nucleotides align to TRBD1. The germline V gene has CDR1 SGHRS and CDR2 YFSETQ. The J segment lost 6 bases and the V segment lost 4 bases, leaving 2 bases of the junction unmatched. CDR3 size: 13 residues.

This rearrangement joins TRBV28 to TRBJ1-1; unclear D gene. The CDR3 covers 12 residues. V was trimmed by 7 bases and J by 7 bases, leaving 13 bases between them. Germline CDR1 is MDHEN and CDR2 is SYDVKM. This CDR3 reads CASTLWRGEAFF. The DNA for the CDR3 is TGTGCCAGCACCCTATGGCGGGGTGAAGCTTTCTTT.

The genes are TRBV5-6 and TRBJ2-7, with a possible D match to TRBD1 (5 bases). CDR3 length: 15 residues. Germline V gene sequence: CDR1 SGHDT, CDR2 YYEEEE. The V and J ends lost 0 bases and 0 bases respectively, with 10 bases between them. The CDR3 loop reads CASSLAWGRSYEQYF. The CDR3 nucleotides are TGTGCCAGCAGCTTGGCCTGGGGCCGCTCCTACGAGCAGTACTTC.